These 17 T cell receptor beta chains came from one sample sequenced in a study of early T cells in non-severe SARS-CoV-2 infection. MiXCR, run by TCRdb on the 5' RACE reads, gives a single entry per CDR3 protein. Of 66,000 or so distinct CDR3 sequences listed, about 12% are singletons. The sample comprised whole blood. These receptors were obtained from an adult who was a healthcare worker with PCR-confirmed SARS-CoV-2 infection or an uninfected control (not recorded which).

The chain recombines TRBV2 with TRBJ2-7, with D unclear. Deletions cut 6 bases from V and 0 bases from J, with 21 bases between. The CDR3 is 17 amino acids. The germline gives CDR1 SNHLY, CDR2 FYNNEI. The CDR3 loop reads CASRDLTAASLSYEQYF. The CDR3 nucleotides are TGTGCCAGCAGGGACCTGACGGCGGCGTCCCTCTCCTACGAGCAGTACTTC.

This chain connects TRBV2 to TRBJ2-3; D possibly matches TRBD1 or TRBD2 (6 bases each). Looked up from germline, CDR1 is SNHLY and CDR2 is FYNNEI. V dropped 0 bases and J dropped 1 base, with 14 bases sitting between them. The CDR3 has 17 amino acids. This CDR3 is CASSEALSGAGTDTQYF. In DNA form, the CDR3 reads TGTGCCAGCAGTGAAGCGCTTTCGGGGGCCGGCACAGATACGCAGTATTTT.

The rearrangement uses TRBV19 and TRBJ1-5; no clear D. The ends were cut back, 7 bases at V and 4 bases at J, with 11 bases in the middle. Looked up from germline, CDR1 is LNHDA and CDR2 is SQIVND (reference sequence). The CDR3 extends over 13 amino acids. The DNA of the CDR3 is TGTGCCAGTAACCCGGGTAGAAATCAGCCCCAGCATTTT. It codes for CASNPGRNQPQHF. The full variable domain, rest sourced from reference TRBV19 and TRBJ1-5, is DGGITQSPKYLFRKEGQNVTLSCEQNLNHDAMYWYRQDPGQGLRLIYYSQIVNDFQKGDIAEGYSVSREKKESFPLTVTSAQKNPTAFYLCASNPGRNQPQHFGDGTRLSIL.

This chain joins TRBV7-2 and TRBJ2-1; the match to TRBD2 covers 12 bases. J was trimmed by 7 bases and V by 7 bases; bases with no gene match: 8. Germline V gene data show CDR1 as SGHTA and CDR2 as FQGNSA. The CDR3 has 15 residues. This CDR3 reads CASIPGLAGINEQFF. The DNA for the CDR3 is TGTGCCAGCATCCCTGGACTAGCGGGAATTAATGAGCAGTTCTTC.

This clonotype has a count of ten or more. The CDR3 DNA reads TGTGCCAGCAGTTACTCCTTACGGGGCCCCACAGATACGCAGTATTTT. It is translated as CASSYSLRGPTDTQYF. V gene TRBV6-2 or TRBV6-3 combines with J gene TRBJ2-3; the D call may be TRBD1 or TRBD2 (5 bases each). The CDR3 extends over 16 amino acids. The V gene's germline CDR1 is MNHEY and CDR2 SVGEGT. Trimming shortened V by 0 bases and J by 2 bases, and 12 bases separated the two germline ends.

The chain couples TRBV3-1 to TRBJ1-3; D not certain. The ends were cut back, 1 base at V and 3 bases at J, with 10 bases in the middle. The CDR3 runs 15 residues. The germline V gene has CDR1 LGHDT and CDR2 YNNKEL (reference sequence). The CDR3 nucleotides are TGTGCCAGCAGCCAAGGTTTAAGAGATGGAAACACCATATATTTT. This sequence encodes CASSQGLRDGNTIYF.

The chain joins TRBV4-1 to TRBJ2-7; tentatively, D is TRBD1 (6 bases). Deletions cut 0 bases from V and 7 bases from J, with 16 bases between. The CDR3 totals 15 residues. CDR1 is MGHRA, CDR2 YSYEKL, per germline. CDR3 bases: TGCGCCAGCAGCCAAGAGAGAACAGGGATAGGGGAGCAGTACTTC. Its translation is CASSQERTGIGEQYF.

There are a few counts of this clonotype. The V gene is TRBV12-3 or TRBV12-4, the J gene TRBJ2-4; 7 nucleotides agree with TRBD2. The CDR3 has 11 amino acids. Trimming removed 6 bases from V and 11 bases from J; junction bases left unmatched: 4. The chain's CDR3 is CASRGLGVQYF. As DNA, the CDR3 is TGTGCCAGCAGAGGACTAGGGGTTCAGTACTTC.

V is TRBV4-1 and J is TRBJ1-1; 9 bases agree with TRBD1. This CDR3 contains 14 residues. Per germline, CDR1 MGHRA and CDR2 YSYEKL. J was trimmed by 5 bases and V by 4 bases; bases with no gene match: 5. The CDR3 region has the DNA TGCGCCAGCAGCCGTGAAGACAGGGGGACTGAAGCTTTCTTT. Its translation is CASSREDRGTEAFF.

The V and J genes are TRBV6-2 or TRBV6-3 and TRBJ2-1, with 13 bases lining up with TRBD2. The junction had 8 bases not matched to a gene; V was cut back by 6 bases and J by 9 bases. The CDR3 loop spans 15 amino acids. Germline V gene data show CDR1 as MNHEY and CDR2 as SVGEGT. CDR3 in amino acids: CASSNGLAGVGEQFF. The CDR3 bases are TGTGCCAGCAGCAACGGACTAGCGGGAGTTGGTGAGCAGTTCTTC.

Only a few counts were recorded for this clonotype. In DNA form, the CDR3 reads TGCGCCAGCAGCCCGACGGGACAAAACTCTGGGGCCAACGTCCTGACTTTC. Its translation: CASSPTGQNSGANVLTF. The chain combines TRBV5-1 with TRBJ2-6; perhaps TRBD1 as D (6 bases). The V end was cut by 4 bases, the J end by 0 bases, with 14 bases between. The CDR3 has 17 amino acids. The germline gives CDR1 SGHRS, CDR2 YFSETQ.

This clonotype was counted a few times. The V gene is TRBV29-1, the J gene TRBJ2-1; D is unresolved. This CDR3 is built from 14 residues. The V gene lost 0 bases and the J gene lost 5 bases, with 11 bases spanning the gap. Germline V gene sequence: CDR1 SQVTM, CDR2 ANQGSEA. This chain's CDR3 is CSVEDGLGNNEQFF. CDR3 nucleotides: TGCAGCGTTGAAGATGGTTTAGGGAACAATGAGCAGTTCTTC.

This clonotype was counted ten times or more. J is TRBJ2-1 and V is TRBV3-1, with 13 bases fitting TRBD2. The germline V gene encodes CDR1 LGHDT and CDR2 YNNKEL (reference sequence). The CDR3 runs 17 residues. After removal of 8 bases from V and 2 bases from J, the junction contained 9 bases not matched to a gene. CDR3: CASRTSGSGGAYNEQFF. In DNA, the CDR3 is TGTGCCAGCCGGACTAGCGGGAGCGGTGGGGCCTACAATGAGCAGTTCTTC.

The sample holds a few counts of this clonotype. The chain combines TRBV20-1 with TRBJ2-7; TRBD1 matches at 8 bases. CDR3 length: 13 amino acids. Germline CDR1 is DFQATT and CDR2 is SNEGSKA (reference sequence). The V segment lost 8 bases and the J segment 6 bases; nucleotides outside the gene matches: 12. This CDR3 is CSSPGQGAFEQYF. CDR3 DNA sequence: TGCAGTTCCCCCGGGCAGGGGGCTTTCGAGCAGTACTTC.

This clonotype was counted at least ten times. The rearrangement joins TRBV20-1 to TRBJ2-2; 8 nucleotides align to TRBD2. Germline CDR1 reads DFQATT; CDR2 reads SNEGSKA (reference sequence). V lost 4 bases and J lost 8; bases outside the gene matches: 6. The CDR3 contains 13 residues. CDR3 bases: TGCAGTGCTAAGGGCAGCGGGAGAGGGGAGCTGTTTTTT. This translates into CSAKGSGRGELFF.

This clonotype was observed a few times. This chain joins TRBV5-1 and TRBJ1-4; D possibly corresponds to TRBD1 (5 bases). V was pared by 0 bases and J by 2 bases, with 17 bases between. CDR3 length equals 18 residues. Germline values: CDR1 SGHRS, CDR2 YFSETQ. The CDR3 DNA sequence: TGCGCCAGCAGCTTGGCCGCCGCGGGGCTCATCACTAATGAAAAACTGTTTTTT. Encoded protein: CASSLAAAGLITNEKLFF.

In its sample, this clonotype was seen a few times. The chain carries TRBV9 and TRBJ2-1, with D maybe TRBD1 (5 bases). This CDR3 comprises 13 residues. CDR1 and CDR2 (germline): SGDLS, YYNGEE. V was pared by 0 bases and J by 5 bases, with 6 bases between. Here the CDR3 DNA reads TGTGCCAGCAGCGTAGCAGGGAACAATGAGCAGTTCTTC. Protein product: CASSVAGNNEQFF.